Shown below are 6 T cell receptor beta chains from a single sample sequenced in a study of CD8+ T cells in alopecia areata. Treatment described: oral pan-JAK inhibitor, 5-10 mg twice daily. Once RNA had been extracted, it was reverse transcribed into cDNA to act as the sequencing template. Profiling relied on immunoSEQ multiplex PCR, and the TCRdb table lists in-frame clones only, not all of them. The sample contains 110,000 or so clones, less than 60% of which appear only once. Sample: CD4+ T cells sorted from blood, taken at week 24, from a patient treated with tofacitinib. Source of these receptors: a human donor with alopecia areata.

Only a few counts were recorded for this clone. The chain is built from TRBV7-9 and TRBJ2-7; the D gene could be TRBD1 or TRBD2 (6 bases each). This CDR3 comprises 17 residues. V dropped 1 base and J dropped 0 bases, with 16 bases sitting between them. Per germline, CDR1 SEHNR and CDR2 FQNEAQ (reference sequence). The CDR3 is CASSLGVGGLSSYEQYF. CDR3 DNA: TGTGCCAGCAGCTTAGGGGTCGGGGGCCTTTCCTCCTACGAGCAGTACTTC.

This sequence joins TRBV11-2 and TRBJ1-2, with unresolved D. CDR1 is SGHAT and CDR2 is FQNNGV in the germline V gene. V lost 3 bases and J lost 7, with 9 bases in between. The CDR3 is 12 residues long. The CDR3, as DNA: TGTGCCAGCAGCTTTGAACGGGTTGGCTACACCTTC. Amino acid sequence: CASSFERVGYTF.

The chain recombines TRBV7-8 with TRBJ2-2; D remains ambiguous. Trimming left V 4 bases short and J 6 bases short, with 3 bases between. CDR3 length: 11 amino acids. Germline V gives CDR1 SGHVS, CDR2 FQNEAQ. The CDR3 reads CASSSPGELFF. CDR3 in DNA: TGTGCCAGCAGCTCCCCCGGGGAGCTGTTTTTT.

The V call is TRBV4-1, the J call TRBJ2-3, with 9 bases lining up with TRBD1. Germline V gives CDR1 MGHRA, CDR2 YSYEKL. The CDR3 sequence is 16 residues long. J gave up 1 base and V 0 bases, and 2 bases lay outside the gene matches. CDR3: CASSQEWTGGTDTQYF. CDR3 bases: TGCGCCAGCAGCCAAGAATGGACAGGGGGCACAGATACGCAGTATTTT.

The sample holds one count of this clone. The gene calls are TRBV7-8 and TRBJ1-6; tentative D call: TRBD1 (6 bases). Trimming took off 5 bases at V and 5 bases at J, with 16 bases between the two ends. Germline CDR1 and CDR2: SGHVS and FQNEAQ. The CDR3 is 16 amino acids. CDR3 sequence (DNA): TGTGCCAGCAGCCCGACCGCTGGGACAAATAATTCACCCCTCCACTTT. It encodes CASSPTAGTNNSPLHF.

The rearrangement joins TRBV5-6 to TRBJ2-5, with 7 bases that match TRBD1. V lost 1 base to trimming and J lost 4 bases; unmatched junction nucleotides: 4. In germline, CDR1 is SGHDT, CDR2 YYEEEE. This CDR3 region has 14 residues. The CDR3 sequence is CASSLKGARETQYF. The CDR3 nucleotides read TGTGCCAGCAGCTTGAAGGGGGCCCGAGAGACCCAGTACTTC.